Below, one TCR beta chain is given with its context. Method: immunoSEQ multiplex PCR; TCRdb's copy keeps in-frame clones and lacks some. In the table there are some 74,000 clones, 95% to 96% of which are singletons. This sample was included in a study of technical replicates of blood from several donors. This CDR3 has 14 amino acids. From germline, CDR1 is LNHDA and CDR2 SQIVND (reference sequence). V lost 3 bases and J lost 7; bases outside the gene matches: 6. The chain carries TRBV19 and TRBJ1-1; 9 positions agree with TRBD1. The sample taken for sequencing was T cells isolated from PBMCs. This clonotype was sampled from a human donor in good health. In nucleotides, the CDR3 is TGTGCCAGTAGTATTGGGACAGGGAATAGTGAAGCTTTCTTT. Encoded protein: CASSIGTGNSEAFF.